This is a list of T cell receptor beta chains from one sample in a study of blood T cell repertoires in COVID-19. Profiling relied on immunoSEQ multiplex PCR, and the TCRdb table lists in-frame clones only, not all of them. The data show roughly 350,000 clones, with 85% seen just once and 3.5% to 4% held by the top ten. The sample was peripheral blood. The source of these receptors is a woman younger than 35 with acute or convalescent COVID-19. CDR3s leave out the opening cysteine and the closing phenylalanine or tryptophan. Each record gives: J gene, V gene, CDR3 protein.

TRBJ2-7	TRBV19	ASSTKTGSYEQY
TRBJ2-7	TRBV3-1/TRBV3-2	ASSLLAAYEQY
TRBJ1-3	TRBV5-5	ASSLYRLNYLSGNTIY
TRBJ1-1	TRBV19	ASSIDTGVPEAF
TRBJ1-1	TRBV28	ASSFRYGQLNTEAF
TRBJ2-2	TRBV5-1	ASSLAAATGELF
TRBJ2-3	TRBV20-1	SASYYGDSDTQY
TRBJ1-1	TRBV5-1	ASSSPTGVGRGTEAF
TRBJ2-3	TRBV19	ASSPRWTSGSLDTQY
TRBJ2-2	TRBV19	ASSRLAGTGELF
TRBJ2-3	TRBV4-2	ASSQEWRGADTQY
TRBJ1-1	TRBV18	ASSPAQPTEAF
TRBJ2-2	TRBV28	ASSSPSSRQGDYSGELF
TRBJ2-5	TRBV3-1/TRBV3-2	ASSQDGLAQETQY
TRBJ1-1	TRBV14	ASSQAAF
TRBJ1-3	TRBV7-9	ASSLQDSGNTIY